The 2 T cell receptor beta chains below come from one sample, sequenced in a study of blood T cell repertoires in COVID-19. Profiled with immunoSEQ multiplex PCR; TCRdb holds only in-frame clones, not every one. The data show roughly 180,000 clones, roughly 80% seen once. The sample comprised PBMCs or T cells enriched from blood (not recorded which). All receptors derive from a woman in her 40s with acute COVID-19.

This clone appeared a single time. The chain couples TRBV10-2 to TRBJ2-5, with TRBD2 as a possible D gene (5 bases). Deletions cut 6 bases from V and 5 bases from J, with 10 bases between. CDR3 length: 12 residues. Germline assignment: CDR1 WSHSY and CDR2 SAAADI. Here the CDR3 reads CASSRRGETQYF. The CDR3 DNA reads TGCGCCAGCAGCAGAAGAGGGGAGACCCAGTACTTC.

This clone was seen once. In DNA, the CDR3 is TGTGCCAGTAGTCCCCTAAGCCTCAATGAGCAGTTCTTC. Translation: CASSPLSLNEQFF. The chain is built from TRBV19 and TRBJ2-1; D is ambiguous. The CDR3 covers 13 residues. V was shortened by 5 bases and J by 6 bases, with 11 bases between the two germline ends. The germline V gene encodes CDR1 LNHDA and CDR2 SQIVND (reference sequence).